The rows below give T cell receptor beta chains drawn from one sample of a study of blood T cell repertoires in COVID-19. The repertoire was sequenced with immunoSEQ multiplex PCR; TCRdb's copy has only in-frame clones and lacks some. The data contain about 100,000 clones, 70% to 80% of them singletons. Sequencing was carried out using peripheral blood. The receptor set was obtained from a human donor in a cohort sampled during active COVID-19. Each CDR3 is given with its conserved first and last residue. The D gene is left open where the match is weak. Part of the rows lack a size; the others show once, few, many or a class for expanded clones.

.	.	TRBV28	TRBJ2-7	CASSWTGRDYEQYF	TGTGCCAGCAGTTGGACTGGGAGAGACTACGAGCAGTACTTC
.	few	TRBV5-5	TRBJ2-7	CASSLERQGNHEQYF	TGTGCCAGCAGCTTGGAGCGTCAGGGGAACCACGAGCAGTACTTC
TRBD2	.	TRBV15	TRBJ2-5	CATSPDPGLAGVERHF	TGTGCCACCAGCCCAGACCCGGGACTAGCGGGAGTTGAACGGCACTTC
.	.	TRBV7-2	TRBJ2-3	CASSLVGDATDTQYF	TGTGCCAGCAGCTTAGTTGGAGACGCGACAGATACGCAGTATTTT
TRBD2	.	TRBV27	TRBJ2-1	CASSLSGLERDNEQFF	TGTGCCAGCAGTTTATCGGGACTAGAGAGGGATAATGAGCAGTTCTTC
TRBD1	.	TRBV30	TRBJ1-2	CAWASPGQPINYGYTF	TGTGCCTGGGCCAGCCCGGGACAGCCTATTAACTATGGCTACACCTTC
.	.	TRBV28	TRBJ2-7	CASRPFRSPYEQYF	TGTGCCAGCAGGCCTTTTAGAAGTCCCTACGAGCAGTACTTC
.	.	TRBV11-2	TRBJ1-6	CASSLDHSRNGSPLHF	TGTGCCAGCAGCTTAGATCACAGCAGGAACGGTTCACCCCTCCACTTT
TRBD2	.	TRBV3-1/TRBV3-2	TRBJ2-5	CASSRRPGTRIQETQYF	TGTGCCAGCAGCCGCCGGCCCGGGACTAGAATCCAAGAGACCCAGTACTTC
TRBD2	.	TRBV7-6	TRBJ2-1	CASSSGLAGEGYNEQFF	TGTGCCAGCAGCTCGGGACTAGCGGGCGAGGGGTACAATGAGCAGTTCTTC
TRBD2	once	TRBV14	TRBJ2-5	CASSLGLAIQETQYF	TGTGCCAGCAGCCTGGGACTAGCGATACAAGAGACCCAGTACTTC
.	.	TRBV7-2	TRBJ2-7	CAGGRTDSYEQYF	TGTGCCGGAGGCCGGACTGATTCCTACGAGCAGTACTTC
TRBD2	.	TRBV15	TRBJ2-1	CATSRGREGVNEQFF	TGTGCCACCAGCCGTGGGCGGGAGGGGGTCAATGAGCAGTTCTTC
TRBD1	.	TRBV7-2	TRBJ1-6	CASSPRGQVNPPLHF	TGTGCCAGCAGCCCTCGGGGACAGGTCAATCCACCCCTCCACTTT
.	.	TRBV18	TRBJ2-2	CASSPFPAANTGELFF	TGTGCCAGCTCACCGTTTCCAGCGGCGAACACCGGGGAGCTGTTTTTT
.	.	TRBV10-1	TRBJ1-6	CASRRPKWTKTSPLHF	TGCGCCAGCCGCCGTCCCAAGTGGACTAAAACTTCACCCCTCCACTTT
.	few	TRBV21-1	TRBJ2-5	CASSKGRTGWPETQYF	TGTGCCAGCAGCAAGGGAAGGACAGGGTGGCCCGAGACCCAGTACTTC
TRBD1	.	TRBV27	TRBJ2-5	CASSQQGFWETQYF	TGTGCCAGCAGTCAACAGGGGTTTTGGGAGACCCAGTACTTC
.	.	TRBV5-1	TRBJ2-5	CASTTTRQDRGETQYF	TGCGCCAGCACCACAACCAGACAGGACCGGGGAGAGACCCAGTACTTC
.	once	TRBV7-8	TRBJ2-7	CASSLVAAGEQYF	TGTGCCAGCAGCTTAGTAGCGGCGGGGGAGCAGTACTTC
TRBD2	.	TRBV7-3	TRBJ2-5	CATERSASGRQETQYF	TGTGCCACCGAGCGGAGTGCTAGCGGGAGACAAGAGACCCAGTACTTC
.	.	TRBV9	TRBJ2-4	CASSGGGTKNIQYF	TGTGCCAGCAGCGGTGGAGGGACCAAAAACATTCAGTACTTC
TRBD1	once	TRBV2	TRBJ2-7	CASSSRTGGLSEQYF	TGTGCCAGCAGTTCCAGGACAGGGGGCCTAAGCGAGCAGTACTTC
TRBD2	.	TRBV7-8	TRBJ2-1	CASRLLVAGGTYNEQFF	TGTGCCAGCAGATTACTCGTAGCGGGAGGGACATACAATGAGCAGTTCTTC
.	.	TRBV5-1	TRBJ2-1	CASSPAVSSSDNEQFF	TGCGCCAGCAGCCCGGCGGTCAGTTCCTCTGACAATGAGCAGTTCTTC
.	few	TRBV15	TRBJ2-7	CATSRGPQSSYEQYF	TGTGCCACCAGCAGAGGTCCACAGAGCTCCTACGAGCAGTACTTC
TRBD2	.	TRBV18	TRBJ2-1	CASSPKRDLGNEQFF	TGTGCCAGCTCACCAAAGCGGGACCTGGGCAATGAGCAGTTCTTC
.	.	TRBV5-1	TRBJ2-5	CASSLQARGQETQYF	TGCGCCAGCAGCTTGCAGGCCAGGGGCCAAGAGACCCAGTACTTC
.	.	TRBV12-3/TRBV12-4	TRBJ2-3	CASSYTTDTQYF	TGTGCCAGCAGCTATACCACAGATACGCAGTATTTT
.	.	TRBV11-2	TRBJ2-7	CASSLYGEKQYF	TGTGCCAGCAGCTTATACGGGGAGAAGCAGTACTTC
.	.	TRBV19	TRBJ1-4	CASKNRVGSTTNEKLFF	TGTGCCAGTAAAAATCGAGTCGGGTCGACAACTAATGAAAAACTGTTTTTT
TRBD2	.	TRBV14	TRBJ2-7	CASSHLAGLGEQYF	TGTGCCAGCAGCCATTTAGCGGGCTTGGGCGAGCAGTACTTC
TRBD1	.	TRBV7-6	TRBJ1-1	CASSSGGERDRATEAFF	TGTGCCAGCAGCTCCGGCGGGGAGAGGGACAGGGCCACTGAAGCTTTCTTT
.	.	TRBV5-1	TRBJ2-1	CASSLLPGSEGNEQFF	TGCGCCAGCAGCCTATTACCGGGCTCTGAGGGCAATGAGCAGTTCTTC
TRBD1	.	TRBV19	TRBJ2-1	CASTTPTGEVYNEQFF	TGTGCCAGTACCACACCGACAGGGGAGGTTTACAATGAGCAGTTCTTC
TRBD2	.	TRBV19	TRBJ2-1	CASSSIAGGPSYNEQFF	TGTGCCAGTAGTTCCATAGCGGGAGGGCCCTCCTACAATGAGCAGTTCTTC
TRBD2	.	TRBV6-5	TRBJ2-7	CASSSTSGSAYEQYF	TGTGCCAGCAGTTCTACTAGCGGGAGCGCCTACGAGCAGTACTTC
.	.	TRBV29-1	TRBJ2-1	CSVDRDSYNEQFF	TGCAGCGTTGACAGGGACTCCTACAATGAGCAGTTCTTC
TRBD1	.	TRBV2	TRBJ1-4	CASSGAGGRYEKLFF	TGTGCCAGCAGTGGCGCAGGGGGCCGTTATGAAAAACTGTTTTTT
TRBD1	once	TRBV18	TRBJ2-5	CASHNKGQVKETQYF	TGTGCCAGCCATAACAAAGGACAGGTGAAAGAGACCCAGTACTTC
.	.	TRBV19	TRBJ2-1	CASSITGLYNEQFF	TGTGCCAGTAGTATAACGGGATTATACAATGAGCAGTTCTTC
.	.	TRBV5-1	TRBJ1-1	CASRVVTGNTEAFF	TGCGCCAGCAGGGTGGTCACAGGGAACACTGAAGCTTTCTTT
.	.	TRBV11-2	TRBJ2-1	CASSLVGSSYNEQFF	TGTGCCAGCAGCTTAGTAGGGAGCTCCTACAATGAGCAGTTCTTC